This is a list of T cell receptor beta chains from one sample in a study of cytomegalovirus exposure and HLA in healthy donors. The table came from immunoSEQ multiplex PCR; TCRdb's copy has only in-frame clones and leaves some out. Of more than 150,000 clones in the sample, around 82% were seen once. Source material: PBMCs. Every receptor here comes from a woman aged 18-29 years in good health and CMV-seropositive. CDR3s include the opening cysteine and the closing phenylalanine or tryptophan. The D gene is left open where the match is weak. Clone size is given for some rows only: seen once, a few or many times, or a class if the clone is expanded.

V,size,D,J,CDR3,DNA
TRBV25-1,.,.,TRBJ1-1,CASSDRVTEAFF,TGTGCCAGCAGTGACAGGGTAACTGAAGCTTTCTTT
TRBV19,.,.,TRBJ1-1,CASSIGLRGSTEAFF,TGTGCCAGTAGTATAGGCTTACGAGGGTCCACTGAAGCTTTCTTT
TRBV4-3,.,.,TRBJ2-5,CASSQVGAARHF,TGCGCCAGCAGCCAAGTAGGGGCCGCAAGGCACTTC
TRBV15,.,.,TRBJ2-1,CATSRDPSSYNEQFF,TGTGCCACCAGCAGAGACCCGAGCTCCTACAATGAGCAGTTCTTC
TRBV15,once,TRBD2,TRBJ2-1,CATSRYVLAGGPGEQFF,TGTGCCACCAGCAGATACGTCCTAGCGGGGGGGCCTGGTGAGCAGTTCTTC
TRBV19,few,TRBD1,TRBJ1-2,CASSIGQGRSNYGYTF,TGTGCCAGTAGTATAGGACAGGGGCGCTCTAACTATGGCTACACCTTC
TRBV29-1,.,.,TRBJ2-5,CTPGRGLGRQETQYF,TGCACGCCGGGTCGGGGATTGGGTCGACAAGAGACCCAGTACTTC
TRBV27,.,TRBD1,TRBJ2-1,CASSLSRGPYNEQFF,TGTGCCAGCAGTTTATCAAGGGGGCCCTACAATGAGCAGTTCTTC
TRBV5-4,.,TRBD1,TRBJ2-5,CASSSPGQQETQYF,TGTGCCAGCAGCTCGCCGGGACAGCAAGAGACCCAGTACTTC
TRBV5-1,.,.,TRBJ2-7,CASSLGAAYEQYF,TGCGCCAGCAGCTTGGGGGCAGCCTACGAGCAGTACTTC
TRBV9,.,.,TRBJ1-2,CASSAPLKAVGYTF,TGTGCCAGCAGCGCCCCTCTAAAGGCGGTTGGCTACACCTTC
TRBV25-1,.,.,TRBJ1-1,CASSFQGGAEAFF,TGTGCCAGCAGTTTCCAGGGAGGGGCTGAAGCTTTCTTT
TRBV28,.,.,TRBJ1-3,CASSETGISGNTIYF,TGTGCCAGCAGTGAAACGGGGATTTCTGGAAACACCATATATTTT
TRBV7-9,.,.,TRBJ1-1,CASSFEEISEENTEAFF,TGTGCCAGCAGCTTCGAGGAAATTTCTGAAGAGAACACTGAAGCTTTCTTT
TRBV2,.,TRBD1,TRBJ2-7,CASSESGRGPYEQYF,TGTGCCAGCAGTGAGTCAGGCAGGGGGCCCTACGAGCAGTACTTC
TRBV7-3,.,.,TRBJ1-5,CASTPGGGARSNQPQHF,TGTGCCAGCACCCCTGGGGGGGGCGCGAGGAGCAATCAGCCCCAGCATTTT
TRBV25-1,.,.,TRBJ2-5,CASSDSVSGRETQYF,TGTGCCAGCAGTGATTCGGTGTCTGGGAGGGAGACCCAGTACTTC
TRBV2,.,.,TRBJ1-2,CASIDRVGASNYGYTF,TGTGCCAGCATCGACCGGGTGGGAGCTTCTAACTATGGCTACACCTTC
TRBV5-8,once,.,TRBJ2-7,CASSLGQGLYEQYF,TGTGCCAGCAGCTTGGGTCAGGGTTTGTACGAGCAGTACTTC
TRBV27,once,TRBD1,TRBJ2-3,CASTGATGTGDITDTQYF,TGTGCCAGCACTGGAGCGACCGGGACAGGAGACATCACAGATACGCAGTATTTT
TRBV6-1,medium-sized,.,TRBJ2-2,CASSDRDTGELFF,TGTGCCAGCAGTGACAGGGACACCGGGGAGCTGTTTTTT
TRBV6-6,.,.,TRBJ2-6,CASCEAGANVLTF,TGTGCCAGCTGCGAAGCTGGGGCCAACGTCCTGACTTTC
TRBV5-6,.,.,TRBJ2-2,CASSPYTGLLNTGELFF,TGTGCCAGCAGCCCTTACACGGGACTCTTGAACACCGGGGAGCTGTTTTTT
TRBV6-1,.,TRBD2,TRBJ2-7,CASSVRTIAGGSSHEQYF,TGTGCCAGCAGTGTGCGGACTATAGCGGGGGGCTCCTCCCACGAGCAGTACTTC
TRBV27,.,TRBD1,TRBJ1-1,CASSRGQHYDTEAFF,TGTGCCAGCAGTCGGGGACAGCACTACGACACTGAAGCTTTCTTT
TRBV28,.,.,TRBJ1-2,CASSQQDNYGYTF,TGTGCCAGCAGTCAACAGGATAACTATGGCTACACCTTC
TRBV19,.,.,TRBJ2-3,CASSIVGTDHTQYF,TGTGCCAGTAGTATAGTCGGGACTGACCATACGCAGTATTTT
TRBV7-9,.,.,TRBJ1-6,CASIPRGAGNSPLHF,TGTGCCAGCATCCCCCGGGGGGCTGGAAATTCACCCCTCCACTTT